One sample yielded the 8 T cell receptor beta chains listed below, sequenced in a study of glioma-infiltrating T cells after dendritic cell vaccination. The time point was: after dendritic cell vaccination, including at tumor progression/relapse. TCRdb's table, derived via immunoSEQ multiplex PCR, lists solely in-frame clones and lacks some. The sample holds more than 75,000 clones, around 83% seen once. This sample comprised blood, obtained after dendritic cell vaccination. These receptors all come from a human donor with glioblastoma.

The chain links TRBV5-1 to TRBJ1-1, with 8 bases identical to TRBD1. This CDR3 contains 15 residues. The trim removed 4 bases at V and 1 base at J, leaving 6 bases unmatched. Germline assignment: CDR1 SGHRS and CDR2 YFSETQ. CDR3 loop: CASSPGQGPNTEAFF. DNA of the CDR3: TGCGCCAGCAGCCCCGGACAGGGACCGAACACTGAAGCTTTCTTT.

The chain couples TRBV5-4 to TRBJ2-7, with D maybe TRBD1 (6 bases). Between the trimmed V and J ends, which lost 1 base and 6 bases, there was a span of 11 bases. This CDR3 spans 13 amino acids. Germline CDR1 and CDR2: SGHNT and YYREEE (reference sequence). The CDR3 region has the DNA TGTGCCAGCAGCTTGCAGGGGATCGGCGAGCAGTACTTC. Its translation is CASSLQGIGEQYF.

The chain has TRBV7-3 and TRBJ2-3; D perhaps matches TRBD1 (5 bases). CDR1 and CDR2 from the germline V gene are SGHTA and FQGTGA. Between the trimmed V and J ends, which lost 1 base and 1 base, there was a span of 9 bases. This CDR3 is built from 15 residues. The CDR3: CASSLIRGGTDTQYF. CDR3 DNA: TGTGCCAGCAGCTTAATAAGGGGCGGCACAGATACGCAGTATTTT. Using reference TRBV7-3 and TRBJ2-3 for the parts outside the CDR3, the full variable domain is GAGVSQTPSNKVTEKGKYVELRCDPISGHTALYWYRQSLGQGPEFLIYFQGTGAADDSGLPNDRFFAVRPEGSVSTLKIQRTERGDSAVYLCASSLIRGGTDTQYFGPGTRLTVL.

This clone was picked up a small number of times. The chain recombines TRBV2 with TRBJ2-3; maybe TRBD1 (6 bases). V was clipped by 3 bases and J by 8 bases, with 15 bases between them. Per the germline V gene, CDR1 is SNHLY and CDR2 is FYNNEI. The CDR3 loop spans 14 amino acids. The CDR3 sequence is CASSEGAGRITQYF. CDR3 bases: TGTGCCAGCAGTGAGGGGGCCGGTCGTATTACGCAGTATTTT.

This clone was observed a single time. The chain carries TRBV6-6 and TRBJ1-5; no firm D call. The V gene's germline CDR1 is MNHNY and CDR2 SVGAGI (reference sequence). The CDR3 runs 15 residues. Trimming removed 6 bases from V and 7 bases from J, with 19 bases in between. The CDR3 DNA reads TGTGCCAGCAGCTCCGGGATAAACAGAGGGCAGCCCCAGCATTTT. This encodes CASSSGINRGQPQHF.

V gene TRBV5-6 combines with J gene TRBJ2-3, with no clear D. Germline-derived CDR1 and CDR2 are SGHDT and YYEEEE. V gave up 7 bases and J gave up 3 bases, with 12 bases separating them. This CDR3 spans 13 amino acids. The CDR3 loop is CASRAWSTDTQYF. In DNA, the CDR3 is TGTGCCAGCCGCGCGTGGAGTACAGATACGCAGTATTTT.

V is TRBV7-2 and J is TRBJ1-3; 10 bases map to TRBD1. In germline, CDR1 is SGHTA, CDR2 FQGNSA. The CDR3 sequence is 17 residues long. V lost 7 bases, J lost 4 bases, and 13 bases stayed unmatched. CDR3 nucleotide sequence: TGTGCCAGCACCCAAAGGGACAGGGGAGGATTCGGAAACACCATATATTTT. This sequence encodes CASTQRDRGGFGNTIYF.

The chain links TRBV2 to TRBJ1-2; no firm D call. This CDR3 has 15 amino acids. Germline values: CDR1 SNHLY, CDR2 FYNNEI. V lost 7 bases and J lost 1, with 16 bases in between. The CDR3 bases are TGTGCCAGCACCCCCAGGCAGGAACATAACTATGGCTACACCTTC. This sequence encodes CASTPRQEHNYGYTF.